These T cell receptor beta chains were read from a single sample in a study of immune heterogeneity within non-small cell lung tumors. TCRdb ran MiXCR on the multiplex PCR reads and lists one entry per CDR3 protein. Here the sample spans some 14,000 distinct CDR3 sequences, 25% to 35% being singletons. Sequencing was done on a sample of lung tumor tissue. The receptor source for this set is a man in his forties or fifties with non-small cell lung cancer. CDR3s include the opening cysteine and the closing phenylalanine or tryptophan. D genes are given only for firm matches. Not every row has a clone size; where given, it reads once, few, many or a size class.

D gene,clone size,J gene,CDR3 length,V gene,CDR3 DNA,CDR3 protein
.,few,TRBJ2-5,15,TRBV15,TGTGCCACCAGCAGAGATCGAATGAGTCAGGAGACCCAGTACTTC,CATSRDRMSQETQYF
.,.,TRBJ1-5,13,TRBV11-2,TGTGCCAGCAGCTTGGAGGGGGTTCAGCCCCAGCATTTT,CASSLEGVQPQHF
TRBD1,few,TRBJ2-1,14,TRBV20-1,TGCAGTGCGAGACAGGGGGCCGCCTACAATGAGCAGTTCTTC,CSARQGAAYNEQFF
TRBD2,.,TRBJ2-2,15,TRBV24-1,TGTGCCACCAGTGATCCTAGCGGGCTCACCGGGGAGCTGTTTTTT,CATSDPSGLTGELFF
TRBD1,medium-sized,TRBJ1-2,12,TRBV30,TGTGCCTGGAGCCAGGGACAGGGTGGCTACACCTTC,CAWSQGQGGYTF
TRBD1,many,TRBJ1-4,16,TRBV19,TGTGCCAGTAGTACGGGACAGGGTATGGCTAATGAAAAACTGTTTTTT,CASSTGQGMANEKLFF
.,.,TRBJ2-3,16,TRBV9,TGTGCCAGCAGCGCATTAGGTAGCCCGAGCACAGATACGCAGTATTTT,CASSALGSPSTDTQYF
TRBD2,.,TRBJ2-1,15,TRBV14,TGTGCCAGCAGGGGGCTCTGCGGGAGTAGTAATGAGCAGTTCTTC,CASRGLCGSSNEQFF
.,many,TRBJ2-3,14,TRBV6-1,TGTGCCAGCAGCGCTGCCCAGGGGTCCAATACGCAGTATTTT,CASSAAQGSNTQYF
TRBD2,medium-sized,TRBJ2-7,14,TRBV20-1,TGCAGTGCTAGAGAAGGGACTAGCGGCTACGAGCAGTACTTC,CSAREGTSGYEQYF
.,.,TRBJ1-1,15,TRBV11-3,TGTGCCAGCAGCTTAGAGGGGGCTTTGAACACTGAAGCTTTCTTT,CASSLEGALNTEAFF
.,medium-sized,TRBJ2-7,14,TRBV12-3/TRBV12-4,TGTGCCAGCAGTTTCTCCGAGGGAGGCTACGAGCAGTACTTC,CASSFSEGGYEQYF
.,many,TRBJ2-7,13,TRBV3-1,TGTGCCAGCAGCCCTGGGATAAACTACGAGCAGTACTTC,CASSPGINYEQYF
TRBD2,medium-sized,TRBJ2-7,14,TRBV18,TGTGCCAGCTCACCTAGAGCGGGAGCTCACGAGCAGTACTTC,CASSPRAGAHEQYF
TRBD1,medium-sized,TRBJ2-3,12,TRBV7-9,TGTGCCAGCAGCCCACAGGGGGATACGCAGTATTTT,CASSPQGDTQYF
TRBD1,.,TRBJ2-7,15,TRBV4-1,TGCGCCAGCAGCCTGAGGGGGACAGGGGGCATCGAGCAGTACTTC,CASSLRGTGGIEQYF
.,many,TRBJ1-5,12,TRBV20-1,TGCAGTGCTAGGGACGGGAATCAGCCCCAGCATTTT,CSARDGNQPQHF
.,few,TRBJ2-7,14,TRBV5-5,TGTGCCAGCAGCCCGATGACAAAGTCCTACGAGCAGTACTTC,CASSPMTKSYEQYF
.,many,TRBJ2-5,11,TRBV5-1,TGCGCCAGCAGCGGCCAAGAGACCCAGTACTTC,CASSGQETQYF
.,medium-sized,TRBJ2-3,15,TRBV20-1,TGCAGTGCCACTCCAATCGACTTGGGGACAGATACGCAGTATTTT,CSATPIDLGTDTQYF
.,.,TRBJ1-5,15,TRBV27,TGTGCCAGCAGTCAACAGGTAATGAGCAATCAGCCCCAGCATTTT,CASSQQVMSNQPQHF
.,few,TRBJ2-7,15,TRBV25-1,TGTGCCAGCGCTGGAAGTGGTAGCGGACCCTACGAGCAGTACTTC,CASAGSGSGPYEQYF
.,medium-sized,TRBJ1-1,13,TRBV6-2/TRBV6-3,TGTGCCAGCAGTTACTCGGAGAACACTGAAGCTTTCTTT,CASSYSENTEAFF
.,many,TRBJ1-2,16,TRBV7-2,TGTGCCAGCAGCTTAGATACCCAGCGAGCTAACTATGGCTACACCTTC,CASSLDTQRANYGYTF
.,few,TRBJ2-1,15,TRBV19,TGTGCCAGTAGTATAGACGGGAGCTCCTACAATGAGCAGTTCTTC,CASSIDGSSYNEQFF
TRBD2,few,TRBJ2-4,16,TRBV6-1,TGTGCCAGCAGTTTAAATAGCGGGAGGGCCGAAAACATTCAGTACTTC,CASSLNSGRAENIQYF
.,many,TRBJ2-1,11,TRBV12-3/TRBV12-4,TGTGCCAGCGGACTGATAAATGAGCAGTTCTTC,CASGLINEQFF
TRBD1,once,TRBJ2-2,14,TRBV5-1,TGCGCCAGCAGCTTCGACAGGGCGGTCGGGGAGCTGTTTTTT,CASSFDRAVGELFF
.,many,TRBJ1-3,13,TRBV19,TGTGCCAGTACCCCGGAGGCTGGAAACACCATATATTTT,CASTPEAGNTIYF
TRBD1,large,TRBJ1-1,12,TRBV20-1,TGCAGTGTACTTCAGGGGGCCACTGAAGCTTTCTTT,CSVLQGATEAFF
.,.,TRBJ2-5,13,TRBV7-3,TGTGCCAGCAGCTTCGGGTCTCAAGAGACCCAGTACTTC,CASSFGSQETQYF